This T cell receptor (beta chain) is drawn from a study of CD8+CD57+ T cells in acquired aplastic anemia. Whole-study context: The mean DNA yield obtained from sorted CD4+ and CD8+ cells came to 3 to 3.5 ug. Findings of the study overall: Any difference that existed in CD8+ Simpson's diversity between patients and controls was not significant. Patients and controls shared twenty-nine CD8+ CDR3 sequences, which appeared highly expressed in patients and within their immunodominant clones.

Patients included in sequencing had previously demonstrated CD8+CD57+ cell expansion by flow cytometry. Patients uniformly had severe acquired aplastic anemia. Genomic DNA templated the TCR beta VDJ and CDR3 profiling. TCRdb passed the reads through MiXCR, listing each CDR3 protein once. The data contain approximately 250,000 distinct CDR3 sequences, 70% to 85% of them seen just once; the ten biggest clones take up about 41%. The CDR3 length is 14 residues. CDR1 is SGHKS, CDR2 YYEKEE, per germline (reference sequence). V lost 0 bases to trimming and J lost 3 bases, with 6 bases between them. This clonotype was picked up a small number of times. Its antigen is undetermined.

The rearrangement uses TRBV5-5 and TRBJ1-4, with a possible D match to TRBD1 (6 bases). The receptor was derived from a human donor with aplastic anemia. Sequencing was done on a sample of sorted CD4+, CD8+, or CD8+CD57+ T cells (not recorded which) from PBMCs. As DNA, the CDR3 is TGTGCCAGCAGCTTGGACAGGGCTAATGAAAAACTGTTTTTT. Translating it yields CASSLDRANEKLFF.